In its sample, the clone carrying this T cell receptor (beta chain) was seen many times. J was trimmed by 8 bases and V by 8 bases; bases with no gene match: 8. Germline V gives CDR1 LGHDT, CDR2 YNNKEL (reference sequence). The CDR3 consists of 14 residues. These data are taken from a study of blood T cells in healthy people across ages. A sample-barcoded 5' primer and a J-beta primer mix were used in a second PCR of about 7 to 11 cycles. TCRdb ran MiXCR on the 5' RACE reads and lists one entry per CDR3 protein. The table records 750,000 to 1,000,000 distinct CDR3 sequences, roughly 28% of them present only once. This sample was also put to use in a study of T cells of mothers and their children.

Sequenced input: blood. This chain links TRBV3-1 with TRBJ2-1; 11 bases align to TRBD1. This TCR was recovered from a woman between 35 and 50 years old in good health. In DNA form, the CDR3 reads TGTGCCAGCGGCTGGGGACAGGGGGGACATGAGCAGTTCTTC. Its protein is CASGWGQGGHEQFF.